The clone carrying this T cell receptor beta chain has at least ten counts. Amplification from RNA transcripts yielded the TCR beta CDR3 regions. Scientists carried out first-round RT-PCR using HTBI primers and then a second-round multiplex PCR. MiXCR, applied by TCRdb to the multiplex PCR reads, yields one record per CDR3 protein. The sample carries 400,000 or so distinct CDR3 sequences, just over 15% recorded once. Germline CDR1 is SGDLS and CDR2 is YYNGEE. The ends were cut back, 2 bases at V and 1 base at J, with 10 bases in the middle. This CDR3 has 14 residues. The entry originates in a study of Graves' ophthalmopathy and Graves' hyperthyroidism.

Input material: peripheral blood. This chain links TRBV9 with TRBJ2-7, with D perhaps assigned TRBD1 or TRBD2 (6 bases each). The TCR comes from a woman between 18 and 29 years old with stable Graves' hyperthyroidism. CDR3 residues: CASSVEGGSYEQYF. The DNA of the CDR3 is TGTGCCAGCAGCGTCGAGGGGGGATCCTACGAGCAGTACTTC.